This TCR beta chain comes out of a study of blood T cell repertoires in COVID-19. Sequencing was performed with immunoSEQ multiplex PCR; in TCRdb, only in-frame clones are kept and a portion is missing. Among about 200,000 clones listed, more than 80% were seen once. Deletions cut 5 bases from V and 4 bases from J, with 13 bases between. The CDR3 sequence is 14 residues long. Germline-derived CDR1 and CDR2 are SGHTA and FQGNSA. The sample consisted of PBMCs or T cells enriched from blood (not recorded which). The source is a man between 25 and 39 years old who had recovered from COVID-19. The chain employs TRBV7-2 and TRBJ2-3, with D perhaps matching TRBD2 (6 bases). The CDR3 sequence: CASSPRRVADTQYF. The CDR3 bases are TGTGCCAGCAGCCCCCGGAGGGTCGCAGATACGCAGTATTTT.